These T cell receptor beta chains were read from a single sample in a study of cytomegalovirus exposure and HLA in healthy donors. Libraries were prepared by immunoSEQ multiplex PCR; TCRdb keeps only in-frame clonotypes and omits some of them. Counted here are under 90,000 clones, about 80% occurring once; the ten biggest clones make up approximately 7.2%. The sequencing input was PBMCs. Receptor source: a woman aged 40 to 50 in good health and CMV-seronegative. CDR3s include the opening cysteine and the closing phenylalanine or tryptophan. The order of the fields is clone size, J gene, CDR3 length, D gene, V gene, CDR3 DNA, CDR3 protein. The D gene is left open where the match is weak. Some rows have no size entry. The others give once, few or many, or a class for an expanded clone.

size: .; J: TRBJ2-7; length: 15; D: TRBD2; V: TRBV2; DNA: TGTGCCAGCAGTGATGAAGCGGGAGGTTTCCACGAGCAGTACTTC; CDR3: CASSDEAGGFHEQYF
size: once; J: TRBJ1-6; length: 13; D: TRBD1; V: TRBV2; DNA: TGTGCCAGCAGTCGACAGGGGTCTTCACCCCTCCACTTT; CDR3: CASSRQGSSPLHF
size: .; J: TRBJ2-1; length: 15; D: TRBD2; V: TRBV27; DNA: TGTGCCAGCAGTCCCATAGCGGGGGGAATAGATGAGCAGTTCTTC; CDR3: CASSPIAGGIDEQFF
size: hyperexpanded; J: TRBJ1-1; length: 13; D: .; V: TRBV6-1; DNA: TGTGCCAGCAGTGGGGGGGAGAACACTGAAGCTTTCTTT; CDR3: CASSGGENTEAFF
size: .; J: TRBJ1-6; length: 14; D: .; V: TRBV6-6; DNA: TGTGCCAGCAGTTACCCGACAGGTGATTCACCCCTCCACTTT; CDR3: CASSYPTGDSPLHF
size: .; J: TRBJ2-2; length: 15; D: TRBD2; V: TRBV28; DNA: TGTGCCAGCAGTTTTGGGACTAGCGGGACCGGGGAGCTGTTTTTT; CDR3: CASSFGTSGTGELFF
size: once; J: TRBJ2-1; length: 13; D: TRBD1; V: TRBV5-4; DNA: TGTGCCAGCAGCTTGAGCAGGGGGTATGAGCAGTTCTTC; CDR3: CASSLSRGYEQFF
size: .; J: TRBJ1-2; length: 13; D: .; V: TRBV5-1; DNA: TGCGCCAGCAGCTTGGGGGACATAAATGGCTACACCTTC; CDR3: CASSLGDINGYTF
size: .; J: TRBJ1-6; length: 14; D: TRBD1; V: TRBV13; DNA: TGTGCCAGCAGCTTTCAGGGGGCTTTGTCACCCCTCCACTTT; CDR3: CASSFQGALSPLHF
size: .; J: TRBJ2-1; length: 16; D: TRBD2; V: TRBV27; DNA: TGTGCCAGCGCCTCGGGACTAGCGGGGGGGCGAAATGAGCAGTTCTTC; CDR3: CASASGLAGGRNEQFF
size: .; J: TRBJ1-1; length: 11; D: .; V: TRBV28; DNA: TGTGCCAGCACCGAACTAACTGAAGCTTTCTTT; CDR3: CASTELTEAFF
size: .; J: TRBJ1-5; length: 14; D: .; V: TRBV19; DNA: TGTGCCAGTTCTCCCGGGAATAGCAATCAGCCCCAGCATTTT; CDR3: CASSPGNSNQPQHF
size: .; J: TRBJ2-5; length: 17; D: TRBD2; V: TRBV25-1; DNA: TGTGCCAGCAGTGAATTCTTCGGGACTAGCGGACAAGAGACCCAGTACTTC; CDR3: CASSEFFGTSGQETQYF
size: few; J: TRBJ2-1; length: 14; D: TRBD2; V: TRBV29-1; DNA: TGCAGCGTAAAAAGCGGGATGGACTACAATGAGCAGTTCTTC; CDR3: CSVKSGMDYNEQFF
size: .; J: TRBJ1-2; length: 14; D: TRBD1; V: TRBV11-2; DNA: TGTGCCAGCAGCCAGACAGGGGGCGTCTATGGCTACACCTTC; CDR3: CASSQTGGVYGYTF
size: .; J: TRBJ1-3; length: 15; D: TRBD1; V: TRBV4-1; DNA: TGCGCCAGCAGCCAAGATCGGACAGGTAGAAACACCATATATTTT; CDR3: CASSQDRTGRNTIYF
size: .; J: TRBJ2-7; length: 14; D: .; V: TRBV28; DNA: TGTGCCAGCAACATAAACGGCAGGGCAAGGGAGCAGTACTTC; CDR3: CASNINGRAREQYF
size: .; J: TRBJ2-6; length: 15; D: .; V: TRBV5-1; DNA: TGCGCCAGCAGCTTTGATTGGCTTGGGGCCAACGTCCTGACTTTC; CDR3: CASSFDWLGANVLTF
size: .; J: TRBJ1-5; length: 15; D: TRBD1; V: TRBV6-6; DNA: TGTGCCAGCAGTTACCGAGACAGGGAGTATCAGCCCCAGCATTTT; CDR3: CASSYRDREYQPQHF
size: .; J: TRBJ2-5; length: 15; D: TRBD1; V: TRBV5-8; DNA: TGTGCCAGCAGCTTCCGACAGGGAAAGGGAGAGACCCAGTACTTC; CDR3: CASSFRQGKGETQYF
size: once; J: TRBJ2-7; length: 15; D: TRBD1; V: TRBV6-6; DNA: TGTGCCAGCAGAACCACCGGGACAGGTACCTACGAGCAGTACTTC; CDR3: CASRTTGTGTYEQYF
size: .; J: TRBJ2-1; length: 15; D: TRBD2; V: TRBV9; DNA: TGTGCCAGCAGCGTCTGGGCTAGCGGCTACAATGAGCAGTTCTTC; CDR3: CASSVWASGYNEQFF
size: .; J: TRBJ2-1; length: 15; D: .; V: TRBV4-1; DNA: TGCGCCAGCAGCCAAGATACCCCATTGTCGGGTGAGCAGTTCTTC; CDR3: CASSQDTPLSGEQFF
size: .; J: TRBJ2-7; length: 13; D: TRBD2; V: TRBV19; DNA: TGTGCCAGTAGATCAGCGGGAGGTCGCGAGCAGTACTTC; CDR3: CASRSAGGREQYF
size: once; J: TRBJ2-1; length: 15; D: TRBD2; V: TRBV19; DNA: TGTGCCAGTAGTATACTAGCGGGGGTAAACAATGAGCAGTTCTTC; CDR3: CASSILAGVNNEQFF
size: few; J: TRBJ2-7; length: 14; D: .; V: TRBV7-9; DNA: TGTGCCAGCAGCTTGGGGGGGCTCAGCTACGAGCAGTACTTC; CDR3: CASSLGGLSYEQYF
size: .; J: TRBJ2-1; length: 14; D: TRBD2; V: TRBV28; DNA: TGTGCCAGCAGTTTGCTAGCGGGAAAAGTTGAGCAGTTCTTC; CDR3: CASSLLAGKVEQFF
size: .; J: TRBJ2-4; length: 14; D: TRBD2; V: TRBV29-1; DNA: TGCAGCGCCCTGGGAGGGACAGCCAAAAACATTCAGTACTTC; CDR3: CSALGGTAKNIQYF
size: .; J: TRBJ2-3; length: 15; D: .; V: TRBV7-8; DNA: TGTGCCAGCAGCTTAGGGCAGGCTCCCACAGATACGCAGTATTTT; CDR3: CASSLGQAPTDTQYF
size: .; J: TRBJ2-1; length: 14; D: .; V: TRBV29-1; DNA: TGCAGCGTTGCACTGACAACCACGCCAAATGAGCAGTTCTTC; CDR3: CSVALTTTPNEQFF
size: .; J: TRBJ2-3; length: 16; D: TRBD1; V: TRBV4-3; DNA: TGCGCCAGCAGCCTCCTCCGGGACAGCACCACAGATACGCAATATTTT; CDR3: CASSLLRDSTTDTQYF
size: few; J: TRBJ1-4; length: 13; D: TRBD1; V: TRBV29-1; DNA: TGCATCTCCTCTCGGGACAGAAATGAAAAACTGTTTTTT; CDR3: CISSRDRNEKLFF
size: .; J: TRBJ2-7; length: 16; D: TRBD1; V: TRBV28; DNA: TGTGCCAGCAGCCCCCCAAGTAGACAGGGGTTGCACGAGCAGTACTTC; CDR3: CASSPPSRQGLHEQYF
size: .; J: TRBJ2-4; length: 15; D: .; V: TRBV7-2; DNA: TGTGCCAGCACGCCTCGGGTACTAGCCAAAAACATTCAGTACTTC; CDR3: CASTPRVLAKNIQYF
size: .; J: TRBJ2-5; length: 12; D: TRBD2; V: TRBV30; DNA: TGTGCCTGGAGGGGGGGGGTGGAGACCCAGTACTTC; CDR3: CAWRGGVETQYF
size: .; J: TRBJ2-1; length: 19; D: TRBD2; V: TRBV5-1; DNA: TGCGCCAGCAGCTTGGACTCGGGACTAGCCGAAACTATTTACAATGAGCAGTTCTTC; CDR3: CASSLDSGLAETIYNEQFF
size: .; J: TRBJ1-1; length: 12; D: TRBD1; V: TRBV19; DNA: TGTGCCAGTAGCAGGGGGTGGTCTGAAGCTTTCTTT; CDR3: CASSRGWSEAFF
size: .; J: TRBJ1-2; length: 13; D: .; V: TRBV5-4; DNA: TGTGCCAGCAGCTTGGGAGGGCGGGATGGCTACACCTTC; CDR3: CASSLGGRDGYTF
size: few; J: TRBJ2-5; length: 15; D: .; V: TRBV9; DNA: TGTGCCAGCAGCGTAGACTCAGGGTACCAAGAGACCCAGTACTTC; CDR3: CASSVDSGYQETQYF
size: .; J: TRBJ1-1; length: 13; D: TRBD1; V: TRBV7-3; DNA: TGTGCCAGCAGACAGGGGGGGAACACTGAAGCTTTCTTT; CDR3: CASRQGGNTEAFF
size: .; J: TRBJ2-5; length: 13; D: TRBD1; V: TRBV18; DNA: TGTGCCAGCTCACGAGACAGGGGAGAGACCCAGTACTTC; CDR3: CASSRDRGETQYF
size: .; J: TRBJ1-3; length: 13; D: .; V: TRBV15; DNA: TGTGCCACCAGCAGAGATACGGTAAACACCATATATTTT; CDR3: CATSRDTVNTIYF
size: .; J: TRBJ1-2; length: 13; D: TRBD1; V: TRBV25-1; DNA: TGTGCCAGCAGTCCGACAGGGTCGGCTGGCTACACCTTC; CDR3: CASSPTGSAGYTF
size: .; J: TRBJ1-5; length: 16; D: .; V: TRBV15; DNA: TGTGCCACCAGCAGAGTCCGGGGGAATAGCAATCAGCCCCAGCATTTT; CDR3: CATSRVRGNSNQPQHF
size: .; J: TRBJ2-7; length: 12; D: TRBD1; V: TRBV7-6; DNA: TGTGCCAGCAGCACCAGACAGGGGGAGCAGTACTTC; CDR3: CASSTRQGEQYF
size: .; J: TRBJ1-5; length: 13; D: .; V: TRBV6-1; DNA: TGTGCCAGCAGTGAAACGGGCAATCAGCCCCAGCATTTT; CDR3: CASSETGNQPQHF
size: .; J: TRBJ1-1; length: 14; D: .; V: TRBV9; DNA: TGTGCCAGCAGCGTAGTATCCGTGAACACTGAAGCTTTCTTT; CDR3: CASSVVSVNTEAFF
size: .; J: TRBJ1-4; length: 14; D: .; V: TRBV6-5; DNA: TGTGCCAGCAGCCAAGGTTCCAGGGTGGAAAAACTGTTTTTT; CDR3: CASSQGSRVEKLFF
size: .; J: TRBJ2-3; length: 14; D: TRBD1; V: TRBV7-9; DNA: TGTGCCAGCAGCCAAGGGACAGTGGGAGATACGCAGTATTTT; CDR3: CASSQGTVGDTQYF
size: .; J: TRBJ2-2; length: 15; D: TRBD1; V: TRBV6-5; DNA: TGTGCCAGCAGTCGCGCCGACAGGGGCACCGGGGAGCTGTTTTTT; CDR3: CASSRADRGTGELFF
size: .; J: TRBJ2-2; length: 15; D: TRBD2; V: TRBV5-1; DNA: TGCGCCAGCAGCCCGTCGGGAGGGAACACCGGGGAGCTGTTTTTT; CDR3: CASSPSGGNTGELFF